This entry is about one T cell receptor (beta chain). Its antigen is unidentified. The CDR3 runs 12 residues. The germline V gene has CDR1 LNHDA and CDR2 SQIVND (reference sequence). Trimming pared 6 bases from V and 3 bases from J, leaving 6 bases between. The record originates from a study of cytomegalovirus exposure and HLA in healthy donors. 60 Vbeta and 13 Jbeta primers were used in PCR. TCRdb's copy holds only in-frame clones and misses some; the assay was immunoSEQ multiplex PCR. The sample holds 100,000 to 150,000 clones, 80% seen once. Points from the study as a whole: With high specificity and sensitivity, the classifier reportedly diagnosed cytomegalovirus status. Several V segments, TRBV6-2 and TRBV6-3 among them, could not be told apart and were dropped. A later analysis appeared to link common viral pathogens to several of the most significant clusters. By HLA locus, TCR association rates varied in a later analysis, with DRB1 showing the most and HLA-C the fewest.

The gene calls are TRBV19 and TRBJ2-1; no firm D call. The source is a middle-aged woman in good health and CMV-seronegative. The sequenced sample consisted of PBMCs. CDR3 DNA sequence: TGTGCCAGTAGCTTTCTCTACAATGAGCAGTTCTTC. Translating gives CASSFLYNEQFF.